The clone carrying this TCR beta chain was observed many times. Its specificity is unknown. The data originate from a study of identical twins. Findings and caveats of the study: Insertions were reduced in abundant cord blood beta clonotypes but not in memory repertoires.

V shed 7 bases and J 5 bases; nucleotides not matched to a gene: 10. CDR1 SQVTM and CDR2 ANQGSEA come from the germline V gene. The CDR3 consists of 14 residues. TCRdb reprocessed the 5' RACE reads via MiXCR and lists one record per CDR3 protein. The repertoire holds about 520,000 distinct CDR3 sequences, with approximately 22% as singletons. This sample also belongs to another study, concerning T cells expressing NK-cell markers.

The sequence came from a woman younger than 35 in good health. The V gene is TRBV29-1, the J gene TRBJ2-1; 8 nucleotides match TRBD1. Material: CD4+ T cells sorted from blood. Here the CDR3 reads CSATDRVIDNEQFF. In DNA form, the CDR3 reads TGCAGCGCAACGGACAGGGTGATCGACAATGAGCAGTTCTTC.